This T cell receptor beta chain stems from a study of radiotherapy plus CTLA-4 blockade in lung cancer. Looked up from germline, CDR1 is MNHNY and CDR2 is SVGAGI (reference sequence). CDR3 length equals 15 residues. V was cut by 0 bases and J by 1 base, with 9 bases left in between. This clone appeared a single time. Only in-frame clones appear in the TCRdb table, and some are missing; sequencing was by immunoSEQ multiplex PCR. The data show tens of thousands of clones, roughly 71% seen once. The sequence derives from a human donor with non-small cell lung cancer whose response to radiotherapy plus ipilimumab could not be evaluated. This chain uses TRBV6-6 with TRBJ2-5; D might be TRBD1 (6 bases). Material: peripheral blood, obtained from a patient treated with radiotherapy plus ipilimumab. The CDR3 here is CASSYSQQGQETQYF. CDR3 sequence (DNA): TGTGCCAGCAGTTACTCCCAACAGGGCCAAGAGACCCAGTACTTC.